This TCR beta chain was recorded in a study of T cell repertoires in cytomegalovirus infection. About the study: Selected CMV epitopes included recently identified HLA-C-restricted ones as well as well-studied HLA-B-restricted ones.

This clonotype was counted at least ten times. As yet, its antigen is unknown. The CDR3 is 14 amino acids. V was trimmed by 2 bases and J by 4 bases, leaving 9 bases between them. Germline CDR1 MDHEN, CDR2 SYDVKM. Overall study findings and caveats: Ex vivo, HLA-C-restricted CMV-specific TCR beta clonotypes prevailed over the rest of the response. Public TCR beta family frequency separated CMV-and-HLA carriers, including in an independent cohort.

TCRdb used MiXCR to reprocess the reads, holding one entry per CDR3 protein. The sample yields about 920,000 distinct CDR3 sequences, around 32% seen once. This sequence originates from a human donor in good health (CMV status not recorded). Some clones in this sample may be carry-over from other donors' samples. This sequence joins TRBV28 and TRBJ1-5; D remains ambiguous. Sample: cultured CD8+ T cells from PBMCs, taken from culture after CMV antigen stimulation. Written as DNA, the CDR3 is TGTGCCAGCAGTTTACCCGGGGTAAATCAGCCCCAGCATTTT. Translation gives CASSLPGVNQPQHF.